The 29 T cell receptor beta chains in this list originate from one sample, sequenced in a study of blood T cell repertoires in COVID-19. The repertoire was sequenced with immunoSEQ multiplex PCR; TCRdb's copy has only in-frame clones and lacks some. The sample contains under 150,000 clones, 85% of which appear only once. Sequencing used peripheral blood. The source of these receptors is a man in his forties with acute or convalescent COVID-19.

This clone has a single count. The rearrangement uses TRBV11-2 and TRBJ2-7, with unresolved D. The CDR3 has 15 residues. Germline CDR1 reads SGHAT; CDR2 reads FQNNGV. The V and J ends lost 2 bases and 1 base respectively, with 12 bases between them. Here the CDR3 DNA reads TGTGCCAGCAGCTTAACCTTCTTGGCTTCCTACGAGCAGTACTTC. Translated, it gives CASSLTFLASYEQYF.

CDR3 amino acids: CASSVDPYSGANVLTF. The CDR3 region has the DNA TGTGCCAGCAGCGTAGATCCGTACTCTGGGGCCAACGTCCTGACTTTC. The genes are TRBV9 and TRBJ2-6; D remains ambiguous. This CDR3 region has 16 residues. V shed 0 bases and J shed 0 bases, with 7 bases lying between them. Per germline, CDR1 SGDLS and CDR2 YYNGEE.

The chain carries TRBV30 and TRBJ1-6; possibly TRBD1 for D (6 bases). This CDR3 spans 13 amino acids. The germline gives CDR1 GTSNPN, CDR2 SVGIG (reference sequence). The V end lost 2 bases, the J end lost 9 bases, and 11 bases lay between the germline ends. Here the CDR3 reads CAWSKQGSSPLHF. In DNA form, the CDR3 reads TGTGCCTGGAGTAAACAGGGTAGTTCACCCCTCCACTTT.

The chain combines TRBV3-1 (or the pseudogene TRBV3-2) with TRBJ2-1; tentative D call: TRBD2 (6 bases). The CDR3 runs 17 residues. Germline V lookup: CDR1 LGHDT, CDR2 YNNKEL (reference sequence). V was clipped by 0 bases and J by 2 bases, with 14 bases between them. The CDR3 coding sequence is TGTGCCAGCAGCCAAGATCGTACGGGGGAACCCTACAATGAGCAGTTCTTC. It codes for CASSQDRTGEPYNEQFF.

CDR3: CSVVSPTSWEQYF. CDR3 nucleotides: TGCAGCGTTGTGTCTCCCACATCATGGGAGCAGTACTTC. V gene TRBV29-1 combines with J gene TRBJ2-7; D is ambiguous. The CDR3 totals 13 residues. Trimming left V 4 bases short and J 7 bases short, with 17 bases between. The germline V gene encodes CDR1 SQVTM and CDR2 ANQGSEA.

The chain recombines TRBV14 with TRBJ2-1; 9 bases are a match to TRBD2. This CDR3 has 16 amino acids. Trimming cost V 6 bases and J 9 bases; bases outside gene matches: 15. Germline V gene data show CDR1 as SGHDN and CDR2 as FVKESK. The CDR3: CASSETTGTSFFEQFF. The CDR3 DNA is TGTGCCAGCAGTGAAACTACCGGGACTAGCTTTTTTGAGCAGTTCTTC.

This clone was seen only once. This CDR3 reads CASSRETGNTGELFF. The CDR3 region has the DNA TGCGCCAGCAGCCGCGAGACAGGGAACACCGGGGAGCTGTTTTTT. The chain is built from TRBV5-1 and TRBJ2-2; maybe TRBD1 (6 bases). The CDR3 contains 15 residues. Trimming removed 4 bases at V and 1 base at J, with 11 bases between. CDR1 and CDR2 from the germline V gene are SGHRS and YFSETQ.

V and J are TRBV20-1 and TRBJ2-5; 7 nucleotides align to TRBD1. The CDR3 runs 15 residues. Losses at the gene ends were 3 bases for V and 4 bases for J; bases not matched to a gene: 11. The germline V gene has CDR1 DFQATT and CDR2 SNEGSKA (reference sequence). The CDR3 loop reads CSASEAGGRGETQYF. The CDR3 DNA reads as TGCAGTGCTAGTGAGGCAGGGGGAAGGGGAGAGACCCAGTACTTC.

This clone was seen once. The chain combines TRBV5-6 with TRBJ1-2; TRBD1 aligns across 9 bases. The CDR3 contains 13 residues. The germline CDR1 and CDR2 sequences are SGHDT and YYEEEE. The junction had 8 bases not matched to a gene; V was cut back by 4 bases and J by 10 bases. The CDR3 DNA is TGTGCCAGCAGCCAAAGGGGACAGGGCGACTACACCTTC. Translated, it gives CASSQRGQGDYTF.

The chain recombines TRBV10-3 with TRBJ2-7; tentative D call: TRBD1 (5 bases). Germline-derived CDR1 and CDR2 are ENHRY and SYGVKD. The CDR3 runs 13 residues. V was shortened by 3 bases and J by 1 base, with 7 bases between the two germline ends. The CDR3 here is CAISETGSYEQYF. In DNA form, the CDR3 reads TGTGCCATCAGTGAAACAGGTTCCTACGAGCAGTACTTC.

The chain recombines TRBV3-1 (or the pseudogene TRBV3-2) with TRBJ2-1, with 13 bases fitting TRBD2. The CDR3 loop spans 14 amino acids. J lost 15 bases, V lost 2 bases, and 7 bases had no gene match. CDR1 and CDR2 (germline): LGHDT, YNNKEL (reference sequence). The CDR3 DNA reads TGTGCCAGCAGCCAACGACTAGCGGGGGGCCTAGGGTTCTTC. Residues: CASSQRLAGGLGFF.

The chain employs TRBV7-9 and TRBJ2-5, with 12 positions matching TRBD2. There are 15 residues in the CDR3. J lost 2 bases, V lost 6 bases, and 4 bases had no gene match. The germline V gene has CDR1 SEHNR and CDR2 FQNEAQ (reference sequence). CDR3: CASSLGLAGQETQYF. The CDR3 region has the DNA TGTGCCAGCAGTCTAGGACTAGCGGGGCAAGAGACCCAGTACTTC. Drawing the rest from reference TRBV7-9 and TRBJ2-5, the complete variable domain is DTGVSQNPRHKITKRGQNVTFRCDPISEHNRLYWYRQTLGQGPEFLTYFQNEAQLEKSRLLSDRFSAERPKGSFSTLEIQRTEQGDSAMYLCASSLGLAGQETQYFGPGTRLLVL.

The chain carries TRBV19 and TRBJ1-2; perhaps TRBD1 as D (6 bases). The ends were cut back, 3 bases at V and 5 bases at J, with 16 bases in the middle. The CDR3 length is 15 residues. Germline CDR1 and CDR2: LNHDA and SQIVND (reference sequence). The CDR3 nucleotides are TGTGCCAGTAGTATCACAGGGTATGGTGAATATGGCTACACCTTC. This encodes CASSITGYGEYGYTF. Full variable domain (remainder filled in from reference TRBV19 and TRBJ1-2): DGGITQSPKYLFRKEGQNVTLSCEQNLNHDAMYWYRQDPGQGLRLIYYSQIVNDFQKGDIAEGYSVSREKKESFPLTVTSAQKNPTAFYLCASSITGYGEYGYTFGSGTRLTVV.

This chain links TRBV7-9 with TRBJ2-3, with TRBD2 matching 8 bases. Germline values: CDR1 SEHNR, CDR2 FQNEAQ (reference sequence). The CDR3 runs to 16 residues. The J segment lost 2 bases and the V segment lost 4 bases, leaving 8 bases of the junction unmatched. The CDR3 protein is CASSSRAGALTDTQYF. CDR3 bases: TGTGCCAGCAGCTCCAGAGCGGGGGCTCTCACAGATACGCAGTATTTT.

To note about this clone: The same CDR3 is also encoded by other DNA sequences in this sample. The rearrangement joins TRBV5-6 to TRBJ2-7, with 9 bases aligning to TRBD1. The CDR3 contains 14 residues. Germline V lookup: CDR1 SGHDT, CDR2 YYEEEE. Trimming cost V 2 bases and J 1 base; bases outside gene matches: 1. Written as DNA, the CDR3 is TGTGCCAGCAGCTTCGGGACAGGGTCCTACGAGCAGTACTTC. It encodes CASSFGTGSYEQYF.

The genes are TRBV24-1 and TRBJ1-2; 8 bases agree with TRBD1. The CDR3 runs to 14 residues. Germline loops: CDR1 KGHDR, CDR2 SFDVKD. Germline trimming cut 4 bases from V and 7 bases from J; bases unmatched to any gene: 7. DNA for the CDR3: TGTGCCACCAGTGACCCCACAGGGGGGGGTGGCTACACCTTC. Translation: CATSDPTGGGGYTF.

This chain joins TRBV19 and TRBJ1-2; a weak D match, TRBD1 (6 bases). Germline values: CDR1 LNHDA, CDR2 SQIVND (reference sequence). There are 15 residues in the CDR3. The V gene lost 7 bases and the J gene lost 5 bases, with 20 bases spanning the gap. The CDR3 DNA sequence: TGTGCCAGTATCTACTCCCTGGCGGGGGCTTATGGCTACACCTTC. Its translation is CASIYSLAGAYGYTF.

The rearrangement joins TRBV5-1 to TRBJ1-1, with D perhaps matching TRBD1 (6 bases). Trimming shortened V by 2 bases and J by 2 bases, and 10 bases separated the two germline ends. This CDR3 is built from 14 residues. CDR1 is SGHRS, CDR2 YFSETQ, per germline. In DNA form, the CDR3 reads TGCGCCAGCAGCTTCGGGGGGCACAACACTGAAGCTTTCTTT. Protein sequence: CASSFGGHNTEAFF. The full variable domain, with the rest looked up from reference TRBV5-1 and TRBJ1-1, is KAGVTQTPRYLIKTRGQQVTLSCSPISGHRSVSWYQQTPGQGLQFLFEYFSETQRNKGNFPGRFSGRQFSNSRSEMNVSTLELGDSALYLCASSFGGHNTEAFFGQGTRLTVV.

The chain joins TRBV5-1 to TRBJ2-1; 11 bases match TRBD2. The CDR3 is made up of 16 amino acids. Trimming took 7 bases from V and 2 from J; bases not matched to a gene: 8. Germline V gene lookup returns CDR1 SGHRS and CDR2 YFSETQ. The CDR3 loop is CASGIIAGGPYNEQFF. CDR3 sequence (DNA): TGCGCCAGCGGGATTATAGCGGGGGGGCCCTACAATGAGCAGTTCTTC.

The chain uses TRBV11-2 and TRBJ2-5, with D perhaps matching TRBD1 (5 bases). The CDR3 extends over 15 amino acids. Per germline, CDR1 SGHAT and CDR2 FQNNGV. V was shortened by 5 bases and J by 1 base, with 14 bases between the two germline ends. The CDR3 sequence: CASSRAGWSQETQYF. DNA of the CDR3: TGTGCCAGCAGCCGAGCAGGGTGGTCCCAAGAGACCCAGTACTTC. Drawing the rest from reference TRBV11-2 and TRBJ2-5, the complete variable domain is EAGVAQSPRYKIIEKRQSVAFWCNPISGHATLYWYQQILGQGPKLLIQFQNNGVVDDSQLPKDRFSAERLKGVDSTLKIQPAKLEDSAVYLCASSRAGWSQETQYFGPGTRLLVL.

V and J are TRBV2 and TRBJ1-2; D is perhaps TRBD1 (5 bases). Germline-derived CDR1 and CDR2 are SNHLY and FYNNEI. The CDR3 is 13 residues long. V was cut by 7 bases and J by 7 bases, with 16 bases left in between. The CDR3 protein is CASTNRDLTGYTF. The CDR3 bases are TGTGCCAGCACAAACCGGGACTTGACTGGCTACACCTTC. The full variable domain, its missing parts supplied by reference TRBV2 and TRBJ1-2, is EPEVTQTPSHQVTQMGQEVILRCVPISNHLYFYWYRQILGQKVEFLVSFYNNEISEKSEIFDDQFSVERPDGSNFTLKIRSTKLEDSAMYFCASTNRDLTGYTFGSGTRLTVV.

To note about this clone: Relative to the germline gene, one junction end is altered; a read error may explain this. This chain uses TRBV4-1 with TRBJ1-1; D might be TRBD1 (5 bases). CDR3 length equals 13 residues. Germline values: CDR1 MGHRA, CDR2 YSYEKL. The CDR3 loop reads CARSRATGGEAFF. The DNA of the CDR3 is TGCGCCCGCAGCCGCGCGACGGGGGGGGAGGCTTTCTTT.

V is TRBV9 and J is TRBJ2-5, with a tentative D call TRBD1 (5 bases). The CDR3 sequence is 14 residues long. Trimming cost V 0 bases and J 1 base, with 7 bases left between them. Per germline, CDR1 SGDLS and CDR2 YYNGEE. The CDR3 bases are TGTGCCAGCAGCGTAGGAAGGGGCCAAGAGACCCAGTACTTC. Amino acids: CASSVGRGQETQYF. The whole variable domain, filled in from reference TRBV9 and TRBJ2-5, reads DSGVTQTPKHLITATGQRVTLRCSPRSGDLSVYWYQQSLDQGLQFLIQYYNGEERAKGNILERFSAQQFPDLHSELNLSSLELGDSALYFCASSVGRGQETQYFGPGTRLLVL.

The chain links TRBV5-1 to TRBJ2-3, with D maybe TRBD1 (5 bases). Germline CDR1 reads SGHRS; CDR2 reads YFSETQ. The CDR3 loop spans 17 amino acids. V lost 2 bases to trimming and J lost 3 bases, with 19 bases between them. The CDR3 loop reads CASSLSDGGHLTDTQYF. CDR3 in DNA: TGCGCCAGCAGCTTATCCGACGGCGGACATCTAACAGATACGCAGTATTTT.

This chain joins TRBV9 and TRBJ1-2, with TRBD1 matching 7 bases. This CDR3 contains 14 residues. From germline, CDR1 is SGDLS and CDR2 YYNGEE. With 0 bases clipped from V and 4 bases from J, the junction kept 3 bases outside the gene matches. CDR3 amino acids: CASSVGQGGYGYTF. As DNA, the CDR3 is TGTGCCAGCAGCGTAGGACAGGGTGGCTATGGCTACACCTTC.

V and J are TRBV21-1 and TRBJ2-5; the DNA was not compared with TRBD1, the D call given in the table. TRBV21-1 is a pseudogene locus. The CDR3 has 18 amino acids. The CDR3 DNA reads TGTGCCAGCAGCAAAGGGCCCCAGAAGGGACATCCCGGGGAGACCCAGTACTTC. Translating gives CASSKGPQKGHPGETQYF.

J is TRBJ2-1 and V is TRBV7-2, with 9 bases lining up with TRBD2. Germline V gives CDR1 SGHTA, CDR2 FQGNSA. Trimming at V came to 5 bases and at J to 6 bases, leaving 11 bases not matched to a gene. The CDR3 is made up of 16 amino acids. The CDR3 sequence: CASSPRVGLAVNEQFF. CDR3 in DNA: TGTGCCAGCAGCCCCAGGGTGGGACTAGCAGTCAATGAGCAGTTCTTC.

This clone was observed a single time. This chain joins TRBV7-9 and TRBJ1-2, with 8 bases that match TRBD1. V lost 6 bases and J lost 8; bases outside the gene matches: 8. The V gene's germline CDR1 is SEHNR and CDR2 FQNEAQ (reference sequence). This CDR3 has 13 residues. CDR3 amino acids: CASSLDREDGYTF. In nucleotides, the CDR3 is TGTGCCAGCAGTCTGGACAGGGAAGACGGCTACACCTTC.

This rearrangement joins TRBV18 to TRBJ1-2, with 7 nucleotides matching TRBD1. Trimming at V came to 6 bases and at J to 4 bases, leaving 5 bases not matched to a gene. CDR3 length equals 13 residues. From germline, CDR1 is KGHSH and CDR2 LQKENI. As DNA, the CDR3 is TGTGCCAGCTCCGGGGACAGCCTCTATGGCTACACCTTC. As protein: CASSGDSLYGYTF. The entire variable domain, with the rest obtained from reference TRBV18 and TRBJ1-2, is as follows: NAGVMQNPRHLVRRRGQEARLRCSPMKGHSHVYWYRQLPEEGLKFMVYLQKENIIDESGMPKERFSAEFPKEGPSILRIQQVVRGDSAAYFCASSGDSLYGYTFGSGTRLTVV.